Following are 27 T cell receptor beta chains from one sample sequenced in a study of cytomegalovirus exposure and HLA in healthy donors. It was with 60 Vbeta and 13 Jbeta primers that the PCR ran. This table comes from immunoSEQ multiplex PCR, and its TCRdb copy is limited to in-frame clones, with some not included. This table lists about 99,000 clones. Sequenced: PBMCs. These receptors originate from a man in his forties or fifties in good health and CMV-seronegative.

The chain uses TRBV14 and TRBJ1-4; D perhaps matches TRBD1 (6 bases). Between the trimmed V and J ends, which lost 4 bases and 7 bases, there was a span of 16 bases. From germline, CDR1 is SGHDN and CDR2 FVKESK. CDR3 size: 15 residues. The CDR3 loop reads CASSPGGGRGEKLFF. DNA of the CDR3: TGTGCCAGCAGCCCCGGGGGGGGGCGAGGTGAAAAACTGTTTTTT.

This sequence joins TRBV7-2 and TRBJ2-7; 11 bases agree with TRBD2. J lost 4 bases, V lost 5 bases, and 19 bases had no gene match. This CDR3 comprises 19 residues. CDR1 SGHTA and CDR2 FQGNSA come from the germline V gene. As DNA, the CDR3 is TGTGCCAGCAGCCGTCAGACTAGCGGGGAAAATTTTTTGGGTTACGAGCAGTACTTC. Amino acid sequence: CASSRQTSGENFLGYEQYF. Drawing the rest from reference TRBV7-2 and TRBJ2-7, the complete variable domain is GAGVSQSPSNKVTEKGKDVELRCDPISGHTALYWYRQSLGQGLEFLIYFQGNSAPDKSGLPSDRFSAERTGGSVSTLTIQRTQQEDSAVYLCASSRQTSGENFLGYEQYFGPGTRLTVT.

The chain employs TRBV7-9 and TRBJ2-2, with D perhaps TRBD2 (6 bases). Trimming took 4 bases from V and 5 from J, leaving 17 bases between them. CDR1 is SEHNR, CDR2 FQNEAQ, per germline (reference sequence). The CDR3 is 16 amino acids. The chain's CDR3 is CASSSSTGDKTGELFF. In DNA form, the CDR3 reads TGTGCCAGCAGCTCCAGCACGGGAGATAAGACCGGGGAGCTGTTTTTT.

The chain carries TRBV19 and TRBJ2-1; TRBD1 matches 7 bases. The V segment lost 4 bases and the J segment 2 bases; nucleotides outside the gene matches: 11. The CDR3 covers 17 residues. Germline CDR1 LNHDA, CDR2 SQIVND (reference sequence). The CDR3 is CASSSDSRGLPYNEQFF. DNA for the CDR3: TGTGCCAGTAGTAGTGATTCGAGGGGGCTTCCCTACAATGAGCAGTTCTTC.

V is TRBV21-1 and J is TRBJ2-7; the DNA was not compared with TRBD2, the D call given in the table. TRBV21-1 is shown as a pseudogene. The CDR3 contains 16 residues. The CDR3 region is CASSSPAGGFSYEQYF. The CDR3 coding sequence is TGTGCCAGCAGCAGTCCAGCGGGAGGGTTCTCCTACGAGCAGTACTTC.

The V gene is TRBV18, the J gene TRBJ1-1; TRBD1 aligns across 7 bases. The junction had 12 bases not matched to a gene; V was cut back by 0 bases and J by 2 bases. The germline V gene encodes CDR1 KGHSH and CDR2 LQKENI. The CDR3 runs to 18 residues. CDR3 in amino acids: CASSPPPGQSPPNTEAFF. The CDR3 region has the DNA TGTGCCAGCTCACCACCTCCGGGACAGAGCCCGCCTAACACTGAAGCTTTCTTT.

The chain is built from TRBV5-4 and TRBJ2-3; D remains unclear. The CDR3 covers 14 residues. Germline CDR1 SGHNT, CDR2 YYREEE (reference sequence). Trimming stripped 0 bases from V and 6 bases from J, with 11 bases between. CDR3 sequence reads: CASSLVTQSDTQYF. For the CDR3, the DNA is TGTGCCAGCAGCTTGGTTACCCAAAGCGATACGCAGTATTTT.

The V call is TRBV9, the J call TRBJ2-7; D is perhaps TRBD2 (6 bases). This CDR3 spans 14 amino acids. Trimming shortened V by 3 bases and J by 4 bases, and 14 bases separated the two germline ends. From germline, CDR1 is SGDLS and CDR2 YYNGEE. The CDR3 spells CASSARDWGYEQYF. CDR3 nucleotide sequence: TGTGCCAGCAGCGCCCGGGACTGGGGGTACGAGCAGTACTTC.

This CDR3 reads CASSPTDSRVYGYTF. The CDR3 DNA follows: TGTGCCAGCAGCCCAACGGACAGCAGGGTTTATGGCTACACCTTC. The chain couples TRBV7-9 to TRBJ1-2; a possible D gene is TRBD1 (6 bases). CDR1 and CDR2 from the germline V gene are SEHNR and FQNEAQ (reference sequence). The CDR3 runs to 15 residues. Trimming removed 5 bases from V and 5 bases from J, with 18 bases in between.

V usage is TRBV10-1 and J usage is TRBJ1-4; D perhaps matches TRBD1 (6 bases). V dropped 0 bases and J dropped 10 bases, with 15 bases sitting between them. CDR3 length equals 15 residues. Germline values: CDR1 WNHNN, CDR2 SYGVQD (reference sequence). The CDR3 loop is CASSESSGVRGKLFF. CDR3 DNA sequence: TGCGCCAGCAGTGAGTCGTCAGGGGTCCGCGGAAAACTGTTTTTT.

As regards this clone: Other DNA variants within this sample encode the same CDR3. In nucleotides, the CDR3 is TGTGCCAGCTCACCTTTTGGACAGGCAGGAGACACTGAAGCTTTCTTT. It yields the protein CASSPFGQAGDTEAFF. The gene calls are TRBV18 and TRBJ1-1; 7 nucleotides match TRBD1. CDR3 size: 16 residues. The V and J ends lost 3 bases and 3 bases, in that order; junction bases with no gene match: 10. The germline gives CDR1 KGHSH, CDR2 LQKENI.

The chain recombines TRBV7-4 with TRBJ1-5; TRBD1 matches 8 bases. CDR3 size: 14 residues. J gave up 7 bases and V 6 bases, and 8 bases lay outside the gene matches. The germline V gene has CDR1 SGHVT and CDR2 SQSDAQ. The DNA of the CDR3 is TGTGCCAGCAGATTATGGACAGGGAGGCAGCCCCAGCATTTT. It encodes CASRLWTGRQPQHF. The full variable domain, its missing parts supplied by reference TRBV7-4 and TRBJ1-5, is GAGVSQSPRYKVAKRGRDVALRCDSISGHVTLYWYRQTLGQGSEVLTYSQSDAQRDKSGRPSGRFSAERPERSVSTLKIQRTEQGDSAVYLCASRLWTGRQPQHFGDGTRLSIL.

J is TRBJ2-3 and V is TRBV7-2; the D gene is possibly TRBD2 (6 bases). Looked up from germline, CDR1 is SGHTA and CDR2 is FQGNSA. Trimming cost V 5 bases and J 3 bases, with 18 bases left between them. The CDR3 length is 16 residues. This CDR3 is CASSPGLRGGTDTQYF. The CDR3 nucleotides are TGTGCCAGCAGCCCCGGGCTTCGTGGGGGGACAGATACGCAGTATTTT.

The chain is built from TRBV4-2 and TRBJ2-5; TRBD1 matches 7 bases. The germline gives CDR1 LGHNA, CDR2 YNFKEQ. The V and J ends lost 4 bases and 3 bases, in that order; junction bases with no gene match: 11. This CDR3 is built from 16 residues. CDR3 sequence reads: CASSRSPGGSEETQYF. The CDR3, as DNA: TGTGCCAGCAGCCGCTCACCAGGGGGTTCGGAAGAGACCCAGTACTTC.

The chain employs TRBV9 and TRBJ2-5, with 14 bases identical to TRBD2. J lost 5 bases, V lost 0 bases, and 12 bases had no gene match. CDR1 SGDLS and CDR2 YYNGEE come from the germline V gene. CDR3 length: 19 residues. The CDR3 spells CASSVGGPGLAGVGETQYF. CDR3 nucleotides: TGTGCCAGCAGCGTAGGGGGGCCGGGACTAGCGGGAGTAGGGGAGACCCAGTACTTC.

This chain links TRBV7-9 with TRBJ2-3; D is unclear. V was pared by 5 bases and J by 0 bases, with 9 bases between. CDR3 size: 14 residues. Germline V gives CDR1 SEHNR, CDR2 FQNEAQ (reference sequence). CDR3 DNA sequence: TGTGCCAGCAGCCGAGGAACTAGCACAGATACGCAGTATTTT. As protein: CASSRGTSTDTQYF.

This chain uses TRBV29-1 with TRBJ2-4; 11 positions match TRBD2. Trimming took 6 bases from V and 1 from J; bases not matched to a gene: 5. This CDR3 has 15 residues. Germline V gene lookup returns CDR1 SQVTM and CDR2 ANQGSEA. This CDR3 is CSVILAGAAKNIQYF. In DNA form, the CDR3 reads TGCAGCGTCATACTAGCGGGAGCTGCCAAAAACATTCAGTACTTC.

CDR3 bases: TGCGCCAGCAGCTTTTCGACAGGGACCTACGAGCAGTACTTC. The encoded protein is CASSFSTGTYEQYF. This chain links TRBV5-1 with TRBJ2-7; 7 bases agree with TRBD1. The CDR3 sequence is 14 residues long. The ends lost 2 bases at V and 2 bases at J; junction bases unmatched: 4. CDR1 is SGHRS, CDR2 YFSETQ, per germline. Full variable domain (rest looked up from reference TRBV5-1 and TRBJ2-7): KAGVTQTPRYLIKTRGQQVTLSCSPISGHRSVSWYQQTPGQGLQFLFEYFSETQRNKGNFPGRFSGRQFSNSRSEMNVSTLELGDSALYLCASSFSTGTYEQYFGPGTRLTVT.

The chain is built from TRBV5-1 and TRBJ1-1, with TRBD1 matching 8 bases. With V trimmed by 0 bases and J by 4 bases, 14 bases remained unmatched. The CDR3 totals 18 residues. Germline CDR1 is SGHRS and CDR2 is YFSETQ. The CDR3 coding sequence is TGCGCCAGCAGCTTGGGCCAGGGGGCGGCCGGAAAAGGCACTGAAGCTTTCTTT. Its translation: CASSLGQGAAGKGTEAFF. The full variable domain, its missing parts supplied by reference TRBV5-1 and TRBJ1-1, is KAGVTQTPRYLIKTRGQQVTLSCSPISGHRSVSWYQQTPGQGLQFLFEYFSETQRNKGNFPGRFSGRQFSNSRSEMNVSTLELGDSALYLCASSLGQGAAGKGTEAFFGQGTRLTVV.

The chain couples TRBV27 to TRBJ2-2, with TRBD2 as a possible D gene (5 bases). The germline V and J ends were trimmed by 6 bases and 4 bases, with 9 bases remaining between them. Germline lookup yields CDR1 MNHEY and CDR2 SMNVEV (reference sequence). The CDR3 runs to 13 residues. CDR3 loop: CASRRVSTGELFF. The CDR3 nucleotides are TGTGCCAGCAGGAGGGTGAGCACCGGGGAGCTGTTTTTT.

The chain couples TRBV6-6 to TRBJ1-1, with 7 bases matching TRBD1. The V gene's germline CDR1 is MNHNY and CDR2 SVGAGI (reference sequence). This CDR3 spans 15 amino acids. Trimming cost V 2 bases and J 0 bases; bases outside gene matches: 3. The CDR3 loop reads CASSYQGQLNTEAFF. DNA of the CDR3: TGTGCCAGCAGTTACCAGGGACAGTTGAACACTGAAGCTTTCTTT.

V is TRBV15 and J is TRBJ1-4; no firm D call. Germline V lookup: CDR1 LNHNV, CDR2 YYDKDF (reference sequence). CDR3 size: 16 residues. V was trimmed by 1 base and J by 6 bases, leaving 15 bases between them. The CDR3 here is CATSRGRWGGDEKLFF. CDR3 nucleotides: TGTGCCACCAGCAGAGGTCGATGGGGAGGCGATGAAAAACTGTTTTTT.

The chain joins TRBV2 to TRBJ1-6, with TRBD1 as a possible D gene (5 bases). The CDR3 is 15 residues long. Germline V gene sequence: CDR1 SNHLY, CDR2 FYNNEI. Trimming removed 0 bases from V and 7 bases from J, with 10 bases in between. As DNA, the CDR3 is TGTGCCAGCAGTGAAGCTCAGGGATGGAATTCACCCCTCCACTTT. Amino acids: CASSEAQGWNSPLHF.

This chain uses TRBV18 with TRBJ2-7; TRBD2 might be the D (5 bases). The CDR3 length is 15 residues. Trimming left V 2 bases short and J 7 bases short, with 18 bases between. CDR1 and CDR2 (germline): KGHSH, LQKENI. CDR3 loop: CASSPAGLATGEQYF. CDR3 sequence (DNA): TGTGCCAGCTCACCAGCCGGACTGGCCACTGGGGAGCAGTACTTC. The full variable domain, with the rest looked up from reference TRBV18 and TRBJ2-7, is NAGVMQNPRHLVRRRGQEARLRCSPMKGHSHVYWYRQLPEEGLKFMVYLQKENIIDESGMPKERFSAEFPKEGPSILRIQQVVRGDSAAYFCASSPAGLATGEQYFGPGTRLTVT.

The J gene is TRBJ1-1, the V gene TRBV7-2, with D perhaps TRBD1 (6 bases). Trimming pared 5 bases from V and 1 base from J, leaving 11 bases between. Germline V gene lookup returns CDR1 SGHTA and CDR2 FQGNSA. The CDR3 consists of 14 residues. CDR3 sequence: CASSLQGQNTEAFF. DNA of the CDR3: TGTGCCAGCAGCCTACAGGGTCAGAACACTGAAGCTTTCTTT.

The V call is TRBV28, the J call TRBJ1-2; TRBD1 might be the D (5 bases). In germline, CDR1 is MDHEN, CDR2 SYDVKM. V was cut by 5 bases and J by 5 bases, with 9 bases left in between. This CDR3 contains 12 residues. As DNA, the CDR3 is TGTGCCAGCAGTCCCAGGGTTTATGGCTACACCTTC. As protein: CASSPRVYGYTF.

V and J are TRBV18 and TRBJ1-6, with unresolved D. The CDR3 is made up of 16 amino acids. V was trimmed by 1 base and J by 0 bases, leaving 7 bases between them. Germline V gene sequence: CDR1 KGHSH, CDR2 LQKENI. The CDR3, as DNA: TGTGCCAGCTCACCACGGGAGAGCTCCTATAATTCACCCCTCCACTTT. The encoded protein is CASSPRESSYNSPLHF.